The 3 T cell receptor beta chains below come from one sample, sequenced in a study of molecular identifiers for immune sequencing clone quantification. TCRdb recomputed calls from the PCR reads with MiXCR, one row per CDR3 protein. The sample comprises hundreds of thousands of distinct CDR3 sequences, about a fifth of which are singletons, and roughly 0.86% rests with the top ten. Source material: naive CD8+ T cells from blood, with Jurkat cell RNA spiked in. As for subset: FACS-sorted CD8+CD4-CCR7+CD45RA+ naive T cells. These receptors all stem from a human donor in good health. Some libraries in this study had Jurkat cell RNA spiked in.

This clonotype was picked up many times. The chain couples TRBV7-9 to TRBJ2-3; TRBD1 matches at 8 bases. The CDR3 runs to 15 residues. Trimming at V came to 3 bases and at J to 3 bases, leaving 5 bases not matched to a gene. Germline V gene data show CDR1 as SEHNR and CDR2 as FQNEAQ (reference sequence). CDR3 DNA sequence: TGTGCCAGCAGCTTCTTGACAGGGGTTACAGATACGCAGTATTTT. Its translation is CASSFLTGVTDTQYF.

This clonotype was recorded at least ten times. This chain links TRBV19 with TRBJ2-7; TRBD1 is a possible D gene (5 bases). Germline CDR1 and CDR2: LNHDA and SQIVND (reference sequence). There are 16 residues in the CDR3. V was trimmed by 1 base and J by 2 bases, leaving 15 bases between them. The CDR3 sequence is CASSIGSQASTYEQYF. The CDR3 nucleotides are TGTGCCAGTAGTATAGGTTCACAGGCGTCTACCTACGAGCAGTACTTC.

As for this clonotype: This may be a read error: a much more frequent sequence differs by one nucleotide. This rearrangement joins TRBV7-9 to TRBJ2-7; 11 bases agree with TRBD2. Germline loops: CDR1 SEHNR, CDR2 FQNEAQ (reference sequence). The CDR3 totals 15 residues. J gave up 3 bases and V 11 bases, and 12 bases lay outside the gene matches. The CDR3 sequence is CAGTFTTSGNYEQYF. DNA of the CDR3: TGTGCCGGCACCTTTACGACTAGCGGGAACTACGAGCAGTACTTC.